A single sample is the source of the 20 T cell receptor beta chains below, sequenced in a study of T cells expressing NK-cell markers. From the 5' RACE reads, TCRdb lists one entry per CDR3 protein and no DNA. The sample's table shows 400,000 to 500,000 distinct CDR3 sequences. Specimen: blood T cells: a sorted CD56 or NKG2C T cell subset, CD4+ or CD8+ T cells, or bulk PBMC T cells (not recorded which). The source of these receptors is a woman between 18 and 75 years old in good health.

The genes are TRBV11-2 and TRBJ1-6; as DNA is missing, the TRBD1 call by TCRdb cannot be tested. This CDR3 comprises 16 residues. Germline loops: CDR1 SGHAT, CDR2 FQNNGV. The chain's CDR3 is CASSFMTGSYNSPLHF.

This rearrangement joins TRBV12-3 or TRBV12-4 to TRBJ2-7; TCRdb's D call, TRBD1, is unchecked because there is no DNA. The length of the CDR3 is 13 residues. CDR3 loop: CASSFWGTYEQYF.

CDR3 protein: CASSFLTGVNEKLFF. The chain uses TRBV12-3 or TRBV12-4 and TRBJ1-4; the D call from TCRdb, TRBD1, cannot be confirmed without DNA. The length of the CDR3 is 15 residues.

The CDR3: CASSLDRRGNEQFF. The chain carries TRBV11-2 and TRBJ2-1. From germline, CDR1 is SGHAT and CDR2 FQNNGV. The CDR3 covers 14 residues. The full variable domain, in which reference TRBV11-2 and TRBJ2-1 provide the parts outside the CDR3, is EAGVAQSPRYKIIEKRQSVAFWCNPISGHATLYWYQQILGQGPKLLIQFQNNGVVDDSQLPKDRFSAERLKGVDSTLKIQPAKLEDSAVYLCASSLDRRGNEQFFGPGTRLTVL.

V gene TRBV5-4 combines with J gene TRBJ2-2; checking the TCRdb D call of TRBD1 is not possible without DNA. The CDR3 spans 16 residues. The germline V gene has CDR1 SGHNT and CDR2 YYREEE (reference sequence). CDR3: CASSPGGQGWTGELFF.

The chain uses TRBV5-1 and TRBJ1-2; TCRdb returns TRBD1, unconfirmable since there is no DNA. The length of the CDR3 is 13 residues. Germline V lookup: CDR1 SGHRS, CDR2 YFSETQ. The CDR3 is CASSLRPAYGYTF.

The V call is TRBV20-1, the J call TRBJ2-3; the D gene TCRdb calls, TRBD1, cannot be checked with no DNA. Germline V gives CDR1 DFQATT, CDR2 SNEGSKA (reference sequence). The CDR3 loop spans 14 amino acids. The CDR3 loop is CSARVGGLGDTQYF.

CDR3 region: CASSATGNEQFF. This chain joins TRBV9 and TRBJ2-1; as DNA is missing, the TRBD1 call by TCRdb cannot be tested. The CDR3 runs to 12 residues. Germline CDR1 reads SGDLS; CDR2 reads YYNGEE.

The gene calls are TRBV5-1 and TRBJ2-1; TCRdb's D call, TRBD2, is unchecked because there is no DNA. Germline CDR1 is SGHRS and CDR2 is YFSETQ. The CDR3 spans 15 residues. The CDR3 sequence: CASSYSSGSYNEQFF. Looking up the rest from reference TRBV5-1 and TRBJ2-1 gives the full variable domain: KAGVTQTPRYLIKTRGQQVTLSCSPISGHRSVSWYQQTPGQGLQFLFEYFSETQRNKGNFPGRFSGRQFSNSRSEMNVSTLELGDSALYLCASSYSSGSYNEQFFGPGTRLTVL.

This chain uses TRBV5-4 with TRBJ1-1. The CDR3 is 15 amino acids. Germline CDR1 SGHNT, CDR2 YYREEE (reference sequence). This chain's CDR3 is CASSSIQSMNTEAFF.

The rearrangement links TRBV4-3 to TRBJ2-7; the TRBD2 assignment by TCRdb is unverifiable without DNA. This CDR3 comprises 15 residues. In germline, CDR1 is LGHNA, CDR2 YSLEER. Here the CDR3 reads CASSQDQLGFNEQYF.

The gene calls are TRBV6-5 and TRBJ1-2; TCRdb picks TRBD1, but there is no DNA to check that call. The CDR3 is made up of 14 amino acids. Germline assignment: CDR1 MNHEY and CDR2 SVGAGI. The CDR3 here is CASSSIFGGYGYTF.

This sequence joins TRBV7-2 and TRBJ1-4; the D gene TCRdb calls, TRBD1, cannot be checked with no DNA. The CDR3 contains 13 residues. Germline CDR1 SGHTA, CDR2 FQGNSA. This CDR3 reads CASSPRDRGKLFF.

The J gene is TRBJ2-2, the V gene TRBV6-1. The CDR3 consists of 13 residues. Germline CDR1 and CDR2: MNHNS and SASEGT. CDR3 amino acids: CASRTDNTGELFF.

The rearrangement links TRBV12-3 or TRBV12-4 to TRBJ1-1; checking the TCRdb D call of TRBD1 is not possible without DNA. This CDR3 has 14 amino acids. The CDR3 protein is CASSTRGLLSEAFF.

This chain links TRBV11-2 with TRBJ2-7; without DNA, the TCRdb call of TRBD1 cannot be checked. The CDR3 runs 15 residues. Germline V gene sequence: CDR1 SGHAT, CDR2 FQNNGV. The CDR3 sequence is CASSLNRDRAIEQYF.

V gene TRBV28 combines with J gene TRBJ2-3; TCRdb calls TRBD1, which cannot be checked without DNA. Looked up from germline, CDR1 is MDHEN and CDR2 is SYDVKM. This CDR3 region has 15 residues. This CDR3 is CASSLGTGRTDTQYF.

This rearrangement joins TRBV5-1 to TRBJ2-1; TCRdb's assignment of TRBD2 cannot be checked, as there is no DNA. The CDR3 is made up of 15 amino acids. CDR1 SGHRS and CDR2 YFSETQ come from the germline V gene. CDR3 loop: CASSLGTANYNEQFF. The whole variable domain, remainder taken from reference TRBV5-1 and TRBJ2-1, is KAGVTQTPRYLIKTRGQQVTLSCSPISGHRSVSWYQQTPGQGLQFLFEYFSETQRNKGNFPGRFSGRQFSNSRSEMNVSTLELGDSALYLCASSLGTANYNEQFFGPGTRLTVL.

The gene calls are TRBV7-8 and TRBJ2-1. CDR1 and CDR2 from the germline V gene are SGHVS and FQNEAQ. The CDR3 covers 14 residues. The CDR3 protein is CASSSRSSYNEQFF.

The V and J genes are TRBV7-2 and TRBJ2-1; TCRdb picks TRBD1, but there is no DNA to check that call. In germline, CDR1 is SGHTA, CDR2 FQGNSA. The length of the CDR3 is 16 residues. CDR3 sequence: CASSPQGASVYNEQFF.